Following are 25 T cell receptor beta chains from one sample sequenced in a study of cytomegalovirus exposure and HLA in healthy donors. PCR amplification relied on 60 Vbeta primers (plus 13 Jbeta primers). Produced via immunoSEQ multiplex PCR; TCRdb's table is partial and in-frame only. Of 140,000 to 150,000 clones in the sample, about 80% were seen once. Sequences were obtained from PBMCs. These receptors were collected from a man between 40 and 49 years old in good health and CMV-seronegative.

V and J are TRBV19 and TRBJ2-3, with D perhaps matching TRBD2 (7 bases). Trimming stripped 3 bases from V and 1 base from J, with 11 bases between. The CDR3 consists of 15 residues. Germline CDR1 is LNHDA and CDR2 is SQIVND (reference sequence). CDR3 residues: CASSIRRGRTDTQYF. CDR3 in DNA: TGTGCCAGTAGTATTCGGCGGGGGCGCACAGATACGCAGTATTTT.

The gene calls are TRBV27 and TRBJ2-5; D perhaps matches TRBD2 (7 bases). CDR3 length equals 17 residues. V dropped 3 bases and J dropped 3 bases, with 20 bases sitting between them. Germline V CDR1 and CDR2: MNHEY, SMNVEV (reference sequence). Here the CDR3 reads CASSFRLGGGLEETQYF. The CDR3 DNA reads TGTGCCAGCAGTTTCCGACTTGGGGGGGGGCTAGAAGAGACCCAGTACTTC.

The chain carries TRBV10-2 and TRBJ2-3, with TRBD2 matching 8 bases. CDR1 is WSHSY, CDR2 SAAADI, per germline. Trimming cost V 6 bases and J 2 bases; bases outside gene matches: 1. The CDR3 loop spans 13 amino acids. As DNA, the CDR3 is TGCGCCAGCAGCGGGGGGGCCACAGATACGCAGTATTTT. Its protein product is CASSGGATDTQYF.

V usage is TRBV14 and J usage is TRBJ2-5; possibly TRBD1 for D (6 bases). The CDR3 is 14 residues long. Germline V lookup: CDR1 SGHDN, CDR2 FVKESK. The V gene lost 3 bases and the J gene lost 1 base, with 9 bases spanning the gap. The CDR3 DNA reads as TGTGCCAGCAGCCAGGGGGCTACCCAAGAGACCCAGTACTTC. This gives the protein CASSQGATQETQYF. The whole variable domain, filled in from reference TRBV14 and TRBJ2-5, reads EAGVTQFPSHSVIEKGQTVTLRCDPISGHDNLYWYRRVMGKEIKFLLHFVKESKQDESGMPNNRFLAERTGGTYSTLKVQPAELEDSGVYFCASSQGATQETQYFGPGTRLLVL.

This chain links TRBV11-3 with TRBJ2-3; TRBD2 matches at 7 bases. V lost 5 bases, J lost 3 bases, and 11 bases stayed unmatched. CDR3 size: 16 residues. In germline, CDR1 is SGHNT, CDR2 YENEEA. DNA of the CDR3: TGTGCCAGCAGCCCGGGGGGAGACAAGAGAACAGATACGCAGTATTTT. Protein product: CASSPGGDKRTDTQYF.

V is TRBV6-1 and J is TRBJ2-7; 10 bases agree with TRBD1. The CDR3 has 16 residues. Germline loops: CDR1 MNHNS, CDR2 SASEGT. Trimming took 1 base from V and 3 from J; bases not matched to a gene: 6. For the CDR3, the DNA is TGTGCCAGCAGTGAAGAGGTTGGGACAGGGGTCTACGAGCAGTACTTC. Residues: CASSEEVGTGVYEQYF.

V gene TRBV13 combines with J gene TRBJ2-5, with TRBD2 identical over 13 bases. Germline values: CDR1 PRHDT, CDR2 FYEKMQ (reference sequence). Trimming at V came to 3 bases and at J to 4 bases, leaving 5 bases not matched to a gene. The CDR3 is 16 amino acids. CDR3 region: CASSFTSGGAIETQYF. Here the CDR3 DNA reads TGTGCCAGCAGCTTCACTAGCGGGGGGGCCATAGAGACCCAGTACTTC. The entire variable domain, with the rest obtained from reference TRBV13 and TRBJ2-5, is as follows: AAGVIQSPRHLIKEKRETATLKCYPIPRHDTVYWYQQGPGQDPQFLISFYEKMQSDKGSIPDRFSAQQFSDYHSELNMSSLELGDSALYFCASSFTSGGAIETQYFGPGTRLLVL.

This clone was recorded a few times. The chain is built from TRBV7-6 and TRBJ2-3, with 9 bases lining up with TRBD2. CDR3 length: 14 residues. J was trimmed by 4 bases and V by 8 bases; bases with no gene match: 7. The germline V gene encodes CDR1 SGHVS and CDR2 FNYEAQ. The CDR3 region is CASSPGLAPDTQYF. The DNA for the CDR3 is TGTGCCAGCTCCCCCGGACTAGCGCCAGATACGCAGTATTTT.

The chain employs TRBV6-5 and TRBJ1-1; unclear D gene. Germline lookup yields CDR1 MNHEY and CDR2 SVGAGI. The CDR3 spans 14 residues. Trimming took 6 bases from V and 5 from J, leaving 16 bases between them. CDR3 region: CASRKPGLLTEAFF. As DNA, the CDR3 is TGTGCCAGCAGGAAACCCGGTTTGTTAACTGAAGCTTTCTTT.

The V gene is TRBV11-2, the J gene TRBJ2-7; D is possibly TRBD2 (5 bases). Germline CDR1 SGHAT, CDR2 FQNNGV. The length of the CDR3 is 13 residues. V was cut by 5 bases and J by 7 bases, with 15 bases left in between. CDR3 in DNA: TGTGCCAGCAGCGACACACTAGGCCTGGAGCAGTACTTC. This codes for CASSDTLGLEQYF.

The chain uses TRBV7-3 and TRBJ2-7, with 7 bases aligning to TRBD1. Looked up from germline, CDR1 is SGHTA and CDR2 is FQGTGA. The V segment lost 3 bases and the J segment 1 base; nucleotides outside the gene matches: 12. This CDR3 is 17 amino acids long. DNA for the CDR3: TGTGCCAGCAGCTTGCAGGCGTTGGGGACAGCGTCCTACGAGCAGTACTTC. Amino acids: CASSLQALGTASYEQYF.

Concerning this clone itself: This specimen includes other DNA sequences encoding the same CDR3. The chain joins TRBV27 to TRBJ2-7; TRBD1 matches 8 bases. The CDR3 is 13 residues long. CDR1 is MNHEY and CDR2 is SMNVEV in the germline V gene (reference sequence). V dropped 2 bases and J dropped 3; count of bases not matched to a gene: 0. The DNA for the CDR3 is TGTGCCAGCAGTTTAGACAGGGGCTACGAGCAGTACTTC. This translates into CASSLDRGYEQYF.

V is TRBV25-1 and J is TRBJ2-5; D is undetermined. V lost 2 bases, J lost 5 bases, and 6 bases lay in between. CDR3 length: 12 amino acids. From germline, CDR1 is MGHDK and CDR2 SYGVNS. Here the CDR3 reads CASSEAIETQYF. DNA for the CDR3: TGTGCCAGCAGTGAAGCGATTGAGACCCAGTACTTC. The full variable domain, its missing parts supplied by reference TRBV25-1 and TRBJ2-5, is EADIYQTPRYLVIGTGKKITLECSQTMGHDKMYWYQQDPGMELHLIHYSYGVNSTEKGDLSSESTVSRIRTEHFPLTLESARPSHTSQYLCASSEAIETQYFGPGTRLLVL.

This clone came up a few times. The rearrangement joins TRBV6-4 to TRBJ2-3, with 7 nucleotides matching TRBD1. With V trimmed by 6 bases and J by 3 bases, 6 bases remained unmatched. In germline, CDR1 is MRHNA, CDR2 SNTAGT. CDR3 length: 14 residues. The chain's CDR3 is CASSKTGVTDTQYF. The CDR3 nucleotides are TGTGCCAGCAGCAAAACAGGGGTGACAGATACGCAGTATTTT.

This clone showed up just once. The chain has TRBV9 and TRBJ1-2; 9 bases fit TRBD1. The CDR3 length is 20 residues. J lost 0 bases, V lost 2 bases, and 17 bases had no gene match. In germline, CDR1 is SGDLS, CDR2 YYNGEE. The CDR3: CASSVGTGRDRDRSNYGYTF. Here the CDR3 DNA reads TGTGCCAGCAGCGTGGGTACCGGCCGGGACAGGGATCGGTCTAACTATGGCTACACCTTC.

This rearrangement joins TRBV5-4 to TRBJ1-2, with D perhaps matching TRBD1 (6 bases). The CDR3 has 14 residues. CDR1 and CDR2 (germline): SGHNT, YYREEE (reference sequence). Trimming pared 4 bases from V and 0 bases from J, leaving 10 bases between. The chain's CDR3 is CASSVQGANYGYTF. In DNA, the CDR3 is TGTGCCAGCAGCGTACAGGGAGCTAACTATGGCTACACCTTC.

The chain combines TRBV5-6 with TRBJ1-2, with 8 nucleotides matching TRBD1. The trim removed 0 bases at V and 6 bases at J, leaving 4 bases unmatched. The CDR3 is 14 residues long. Looked up from germline, CDR1 is SGHDT and CDR2 is YYEEEE. CDR3 sequence (DNA): TGTGCCAGCAGCTTGGACAGGGGGTGGAATGGCTACACCTTC. It translates to CASSLDRGWNGYTF.

The chain employs TRBV6-4 and TRBJ1-1; TRBD1 is a possible D gene (6 bases). The CDR3 has 15 residues. V was clipped by 8 bases and J by 5 bases, with 21 bases between them. Germline CDR1 and CDR2: MRHNA and SNTAGT. CDR3 DNA sequence: TGTGCCAGCCGGGAAAATCCAGGGGTTAAGACTGAAGCTTTCTTT. It specifies CASRENPGVKTEAFF.

The chain combines TRBV9 with TRBJ2-3; 11 bases line up with TRBD2. The CDR3 extends over 16 amino acids. The V gene end was trimmed by 5 bases and the J gene end by 3 bases; junction bases not matched to a gene: 8. The germline CDR1 and CDR2 sequences are SGDLS and YYNGEE. In DNA form, the CDR3 reads TGTGCCAGCAGTGGTAGCGGGGGGGTCAGGACAGATACGCAGTATTTT. Its protein product is CASSGSGGVRTDTQYF.

V is TRBV6-5 and J is TRBJ2-1; 13 bases are shared with TRBD2. Germline loops: CDR1 MNHEY, CDR2 SVGAGI. The junction had 4 bases not matched to a gene; V was cut back by 4 bases and J by 7 bases. The CDR3 consists of 15 residues. The chain's CDR3 is CASSSRTSGGNEQFF. For the CDR3, the DNA is TGTGCCAGCAGTTCGCGGACTAGCGGGGGTAATGAGCAGTTCTTC.

This chain uses TRBV5-1 with TRBJ1-6; 7 positions match TRBD1. The J segment lost 5 bases and the V segment lost 0 bases, leaving 2 bases of the junction unmatched. CDR1 is SGHRS and CDR2 is YFSETQ in the germline V gene. CDR3 length equals 15 residues. The CDR3 loop is CASSLEGQDNSPLHF. The CDR3 DNA sequence: TGCGCCAGCAGCTTGGAAGGACAGGATAATTCACCCCTCCACTTT. The whole variable domain, filled in from reference TRBV5-1 and TRBJ1-6, reads KAGVTQTPRYLIKTRGQQVTLSCSPISGHRSVSWYQQTPGQGLQFLFEYFSETQRNKGNFPGRFSGRQFSNSRSEMNVSTLELGDSALYLCASSLEGQDNSPLHFGNGTRLTVT.

The rearrangement uses TRBV21-1 and TRBJ1-1; the table gives TRBD1 as D, unverified against the DNA. TRBV21-1 is a documented pseudogene. CDR3 length equals 10 residues. CDR3 sequence reads: CASKGVGAFF. DNA of the CDR3: TGTGCCAGCAAGGGGGTCGGAGCTTTCTTT.

The chain carries TRBV7-2 and TRBJ2-1, with 13 bases fitting TRBD2. The CDR3 totals 15 residues. CDR1 SGHTA and CDR2 FQGNSA come from the germline V gene. The trim removed 5 bases at V and 5 bases at J, leaving 3 bases unmatched. The CDR3 region is CASSGGLAGNNEQFF. In DNA form, the CDR3 reads TGTGCCAGCAGCGGGGGACTAGCGGGGAACAATGAGCAGTTCTTC.

The V and J genes are TRBV5-5 and TRBJ2-3; 13 nucleotides line up with TRBD2. V shed 2 bases, J shed 3 bases, and the junction held 3 bases outside the gene matches. The CDR3 spans 16 residues. CDR1 and CDR2 (germline): SGHKS, YYEKEE (reference sequence). The CDR3 is CASSLGLAGETDTQYF. CDR3 nucleotides: TGTGCCAGCAGCTTAGGACTAGCGGGGGAAACAGATACGCAGTATTTT.

The chain employs TRBV5-8 and TRBJ1-4; TRBD1 agrees at 7 bases. This CDR3 contains 15 residues. After removal of 2 bases from V and 4 bases from J, the junction contained 5 bases not matched to a gene. Germline CDR1 SGHTS, CDR2 YDEGEE. The CDR3 coding sequence is TGTGCCAGCAGCTTACAGGGGCGAGGTAATGAAAAACTGTTTTTT. Its translation is CASSLQGRGNEKLFF.